What follows are 21 T cell receptor beta chains derived from one specimen sequenced in a study of cytomegalovirus exposure and HLA in healthy donors. The table came from immunoSEQ multiplex PCR; TCRdb's copy has only in-frame clones and leaves some out. The sample has 150,000 to 200,000 clones; approximately 81% are singletons. The sequencing sample was made of PBMCs. The receptor set was obtained from a man younger than 35 in good health and CMV-seropositive.

The table lists this clone with a few counts. The genes are TRBV11-2 and TRBJ2-3; possibly TRBD1 for D (5 bases). CDR3 length: 15 residues. Trimming left V 5 bases short and J 3 bases short, with 15 bases between. The germline CDR1 and CDR2 sequences are SGHAT and FQNNGV. The CDR3 DNA is TGTGCCAGCAGCCCACAGACAGCTTTTACAGATACGCAGTATTTT. As protein: CASSPQTAFTDTQYF.

This clone was counted once. The CDR3 protein is CASIPPGTQAGYTF. The CDR3 region has the DNA TGTGCCAGCATCCCCCCCGGGACACAAGCCGGCTACACCTTC. This sequence joins TRBV28 and TRBJ1-2, with D possibly TRBD1 on 6 matching bases. The CDR3 has 14 amino acids. Germline values: CDR1 MDHEN, CDR2 SYDVKM. Between the trimmed V and J ends, which lost 7 bases and 8 bases, there was a span of 20 bases.

V is TRBV5-1 and J is TRBJ2-1; tentative D call: TRBD2 (8 bases). CDR1 and CDR2 (germline): SGHRS, YFSETQ. The CDR3 has 14 amino acids. The germline V and J ends were trimmed by 1 base and 8 bases, with 13 bases remaining between them. DNA of the CDR3: TGCGCCAGCAGCTTGACGGGAGGGGGCGATGAGCAGTTCTTC. Translated, it gives CASSLTGGGDEQFF. The variable domain in full, completed from reference TRBV5-1 and TRBJ2-1, reads KAGVTQTPRYLIKTRGQQVTLSCSPISGHRSVSWYQQTPGQGLQFLFEYFSETQRNKGNFPGRFSGRQFSNSRSEMNVSTLELGDSALYLCASSLTGGGDEQFFGPGTRLTVL.

V usage is TRBV2 and J usage is TRBJ1-1; 7 nucleotides match TRBD1. J gave up 4 bases and V 7 bases, and 6 bases lay outside the gene matches. This CDR3 spans 13 amino acids. CDR1 is SNHLY and CDR2 is FYNNEI in the germline V gene. This CDR3 is CASIQGGITEAFF. The CDR3 DNA sequence: TGTGCCAGCATCCAAGGGGGCATCACTGAAGCTTTCTTT. The full variable domain, completed using reference TRBV2 and TRBJ1-1, is EPEVTQTPSHQVTQMGQEVILRCVPISNHLYFYWYRQILGQKVEFLVSFYNNEISEKSEIFDDQFSVERPDGSNFTLKIRSTKLEDSAMYFCASIQGGITEAFFGQGTRLTVV.

The chain joins TRBV7-8 to TRBJ2-5, with 11 bases that match TRBD2. V shed 2 bases, J shed 1 base, and the junction held 6 bases outside the gene matches. The CDR3 length is 17 residues. CDR1 and CDR2 from the germline V gene are SGHVS and FQNEAQ. CDR3 residues: CASSLRTSGYLQETQYF. In DNA form, the CDR3 reads TGTGCCAGCAGCTTAAGGACTAGCGGGTACCTCCAAGAGACCCAGTACTTC.

The J gene is TRBJ2-1, the V gene TRBV4-1; the match to TRBD2 covers 12 bases. This CDR3 spans 15 amino acids. The V and J ends lost 2 bases and 10 bases, in that order; junction bases with no gene match: 6. Per the germline V gene, CDR1 is MGHRA and CDR2 is YSYEKL. The CDR3: CASSQPGLAGPEQFF. The CDR3, as DNA: TGCGCCAGCAGCCAACCGGGACTAGCGGGCCCCGAGCAGTTCTTC.

V and J are TRBV27 and TRBJ1-1; 10 positions agree with TRBD1. Germline-derived CDR1 and CDR2 are MNHEY and SMNVEV (reference sequence). The CDR3 contains 17 residues. V trimming: 2 bases; J trimming: 1 base; junction bases outside the gene matches: 7. The CDR3 reads CASSLRGQGRRNTEAFF. The DNA for the CDR3 is TGTGCCAGCAGTTTACGGGGACAGGGGCGCCGGAACACTGAAGCTTTCTTT.

For the CDR3, the DNA is TGTGCCAGCAGCTTGAAAGCTAGCGGACAAGAGACCCAGTACTTC. Amino acid sequence: CASSLKASGQETQYF. This chain uses TRBV5-4 with TRBJ2-5; 7 bases are shared with TRBD2. J lost 2 bases, V lost 1 base, and 5 bases had no gene match. Germline loops: CDR1 SGHNT, CDR2 YYREEE (reference sequence). The CDR3 loop spans 15 amino acids.

This chain joins TRBV6-1 and TRBJ1-2, with 9 positions matching TRBD1. This CDR3 has 13 residues. Per the germline V gene, CDR1 is MNHNS and CDR2 is SASEGT. V shed 6 bases, J shed 7 bases, and the junction held 6 bases outside the gene matches. CDR3 protein: CASSLDRGGGYTF. The CDR3 DNA is TGTGCCAGCAGCCTCGACAGGGGGGGTGGCTACACCTTC.

This rearrangement joins TRBV28 to TRBJ1-5; a possible D gene is TRBD1 (6 bases). V was pared by 6 bases and J by 1 base, with 13 bases between. CDR3 size: 15 residues. Germline CDR1 is MDHEN and CDR2 is SYDVKM. CDR3 amino acids: CASSPQGVSNQPQHF. The CDR3 DNA follows: TGTGCCAGCAGCCCACAGGGAGTGAGCAATCAGCCCCAGCATTTT.

This chain uses TRBV28 with TRBJ1-2; the D gene is possibly TRBD1 (5 bases). Germline V lookup: CDR1 MDHEN, CDR2 SYDVKM. This CDR3 has 14 residues. V lost 2 bases to trimming and J lost 3 bases, with 10 bases between them. Written as DNA, the CDR3 is TGTGCCAGCAGTTTAGGGGTCAGGGACTATGGCTACACCTTC. It encodes CASSLGVRDYGYTF.

The chain uses TRBV9 and TRBJ1-2; 10 bases map to TRBD1. Germline V gene lookup returns CDR1 SGDLS and CDR2 YYNGEE. V lost 4 bases to trimming and J lost 8 bases; unmatched junction nucleotides: 8. CDR3 length: 14 amino acids. The CDR3, as DNA: TGTGCCAGCAGCCCGGGACAGGGGACGGGAGGCTACACCTTC. Translating it yields CASSPGQGTGGYTF.

The rearrangement uses TRBV29-1 and TRBJ2-7; TRBD1 agrees at 8 bases. From germline, CDR1 is SQVTM and CDR2 ANQGSEA. Losses at the gene ends were 6 bases for V and 0 bases for J; bases not matched to a gene: 7. CDR3 length: 14 residues. Here the CDR3 DNA reads TGCAGCGTAGTGACAGGGGACCCCTCCTACGAGCAGTACTTC. This gives the protein CSVVTGDPSYEQYF.

This clone showed up just a few times. The gene calls are TRBV10-2 and TRBJ2-7; 8 positions agree with TRBD1. Germline V lookup: CDR1 WSHSY, CDR2 SAAADI. Trimming at V came to 7 bases and at J to 3 bases, leaving 8 bases not matched to a gene. CDR3 length: 14 amino acids. The chain's CDR3 is CASTGQGGGYEQYF. The CDR3, as DNA: TGCGCCAGCACTGGACAGGGCGGTGGCTACGAGCAGTACTTC.

This rearrangement joins TRBV29-1 to TRBJ2-6; D perhaps matches TRBD2 (6 bases). This CDR3 is built from 15 residues. V lost 6 bases and J 0 bases, leaving 12 bases between the germline ends. The germline CDR1 and CDR2 sequences are SQVTM and ANQGSEA. CDR3 coding DNA: TGCAGCGTGGCGGGAAGGGCCTCTGGGGCCAACGTCCTGACTTTC. Translated, it gives CSVAGRASGANVLTF.

The chain joins TRBV28 to TRBJ1-2; 7 nucleotides align to TRBD1. Germline CDR1 is MDHEN and CDR2 is SYDVKM. The V gene end was trimmed by 5 bases and the J gene end by 3 bases; junction bases not matched to a gene: 6. The CDR3 contains 14 residues. CDR3 coding DNA: TGTGCCAGCAGTAAAGGGGGCGCTTACTATGGCTACACCTTC. It yields the protein CASSKGGAYYGYTF.

This clone was counted only a few times. V gene TRBV5-6 combines with J gene TRBJ2-2, with TRBD2 matching 9 bases. The CDR3 totals 16 residues. Trimming cost V 4 bases and J 5 bases; bases outside gene matches: 9. Germline CDR1 reads SGHDT; CDR2 reads YYEEEE. The DNA for the CDR3 is TGTGCCAGCAGCACCCTAGCGGGGTTTACTACCGGGGAGCTGTTTTTT. It specifies CASSTLAGFTTGELFF.

The chain joins TRBV14 to TRBJ1-3, with D maybe TRBD1 (5 bases). The germline V gene has CDR1 SGHDN and CDR2 FVKESK. Trimming took 4 bases from V and 0 from J, leaving 19 bases between them. The CDR3 has 18 residues. The CDR3 DNA reads as TGTGCCAGCAGCCCCAATAAGGGGTTCCCCAGCTCTGGAAACACCATATATTTT. Translating it yields CASSPNKGFPSSGNTIYF.

The rearrangement joins TRBV5-6 to TRBJ2-7, with a weak D call TRBD2 (6 bases). V lost 9 bases to trimming and J lost 2 bases, with 9 bases between them. The germline CDR1 and CDR2 sequences are SGHDT and YYEEEE. The CDR3 spans 11 residues. CDR3 sequence (DNA): TGTGCCATGGGCGGGGCCTACGAGCAGTACTTC. Amino acid sequence: CAMGGAYEQYF.

This clone came up a few times. This chain uses TRBV4-1 with TRBJ1-6, with TRBD1 matching over 7 bases. V trimming: 4 bases; J trimming: 10 bases; junction bases outside the gene matches: 7. The CDR3 has 14 amino acids. Germline CDR1 and CDR2: MGHRA and YSYEKL. The CDR3 sequence is CASSLTGDSSPLHF. DNA for the CDR3: TGCGCCAGCAGCCTTACAGGGGACTCATCACCCCTCCACTTT.

The chain joins TRBV25-1 to TRBJ2-3, with TRBD1 as a possible D gene (5 bases). CDR3 size: 17 residues. Trimming stripped 0 bases from V and 5 bases from J, with 18 bases between. CDR1 is MGHDK and CDR2 is SYGVNS in the germline V gene. The CDR3: CASSEYSTASRGDTQYF. Written as DNA, the CDR3 is TGTGCCAGCAGTGAATATTCGACCGCGAGTAGGGGAGATACGCAGTATTTT.